These 5 T cell receptor beta chains were all obtained from the same sample, sequenced in a study of vaccination effects on CD4 cells after COVID-19. In the ViraFEST assay, antigen-specific CD4+ clonotypes were identified by expansion after peptide-pool stimulation. Following 10 days of culture, CD4+ T cells were isolated. The person acquired a PCR-confirmed SARS-CoV-2 infection between March and December 2020. Using immunoSEQ multiplex PCR, the repertoire was profiled, and TCRdb retains in-frame clones only, with some absent. The profile shows 42,000 or so clones, approximately 70% of them singletons. No antigen is known for these receptors. The sequencing used CD4+ T cells from PBMCs cultured with a peptide pool, collected before COVID-19 vaccination. The receptors come from a human donor who had a prior SARS-CoV-2 infection.

V gene TRBV27 combines with J gene TRBJ1-1, with 9 bases that match TRBD1. Germline V gene data show CDR1 as MNHEY and CDR2 as SMNVEV (reference sequence). This CDR3 contains 12 residues. The V and J ends lost 4 bases and 8 bases, in that order; junction bases with no gene match: 2. The CDR3 spells CASSSTGGEAFF. CDR3 DNA sequence: TGTGCCAGCAGTTCGACAGGGGGAGAAGCTTTCTTT.

The V and J genes are TRBV18 and TRBJ1-4; possible D gene TRBD1, 5 bases. CDR3 length: 17 residues. The germline V gene has CDR1 KGHSH and CDR2 LQKENI. Trimming stripped 4 bases from V and 8 bases from J, with 23 bases between. The CDR3 here is CASSRSGRPGRGEKLFF. The CDR3 nucleotides are TGTGCCAGCTCACGATCGGGACGTCCGGGGCGCGGGGAAAAACTGTTTTTT.

This clone was recorded once. The chain employs TRBV19 and TRBJ2-1, with 10 bases fitting TRBD2. Germline CDR1 LNHDA, CDR2 SQIVND (reference sequence). This CDR3 is built from 15 residues. V lost 2 bases and J lost 9; bases outside the gene matches: 7. CDR3 DNA sequence: TGTGCCAGTAGTATAACCCTAGCGGGAGTAGGTGAGCAGTTCTTC. Protein: CASSITLAGVGEQFF.

This clone occurred once. This sequence joins TRBV6-2 or TRBV6-3 and TRBJ2-7, with 12 bases matching TRBD2. V shed 6 bases and J 0 bases; nucleotides not matched to a gene: 6. Germline lookup yields CDR1 MNHEY and CDR2 SVGEGT. The CDR3 has 16 amino acids. This CDR3 reads CASSPSGGAYSYEQYF. Here the CDR3 DNA reads TGTGCCAGCAGCCCTAGCGGGGGGGCCTACTCCTACGAGCAGTACTTC.

This clone was seen only a few times. The CDR3 DNA reads TGTGCCAGCAGTCCCACGGGGACCGGGGAGCTGTTTTTT. This encodes CASSPTGTGELFF. V and J are TRBV2 and TRBJ2-2; maybe TRBD2 (5 bases). Between the trimmed V and J ends, which lost 5 bases and 5 bases, there was a span of 9 bases. Germline-derived CDR1 and CDR2 are SNHLY and FYNNEI. This CDR3 region has 13 residues.